This T cell receptor beta chain is drawn from a study of T cell responses to AZD1222 COVID-19 vaccine. Across the whole study: Second doses were pooled across both intervals (about 4 or about 12 weeks). Study conclusions and caveats: Samples come after the peak T cell response, not at day 14. Reportedly, nearly half the spike-specific TCRs target unmutated variant regions.

Regarding this clone: What it recognizes is unknown.

Some clones are missing from TCRdb's copy, which holds only in-frame ones; the method was immunoSEQ multiplex PCR. Of around 90,000 clones listed, just over 85% are singletons. Germline V gene data show CDR1 as MNHEY and CDR2 as SVGAGI. There are 13 residues in the CDR3. Trimming took off 5 bases at V and 1 base at J, with 8 bases between the two ends. This sequence originates from an adult in good health. Sequenced here: peripheral blood, sampled on day 0 of AZD1222 vaccination. The chain couples TRBV6-5 to TRBJ2-5, with D tentatively TRBD2 (6 bases). CDR3 protein: CASSRDSQETQYF. The CDR3 DNA reads TGTGCCAGCAGTCGGGACTCCCAAGAGACCCAGTACTTC.